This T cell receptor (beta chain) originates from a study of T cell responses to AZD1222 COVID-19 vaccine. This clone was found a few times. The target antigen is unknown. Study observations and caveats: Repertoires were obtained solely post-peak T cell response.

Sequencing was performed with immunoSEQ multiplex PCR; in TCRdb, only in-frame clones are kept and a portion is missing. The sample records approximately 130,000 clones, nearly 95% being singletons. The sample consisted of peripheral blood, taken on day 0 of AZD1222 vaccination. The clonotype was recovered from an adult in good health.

CDR3 region: CASSFSIGIGPADTQYF. The CDR3 bases are TGTGCCAGCAGTTTTTCCATCGGGATCGGGCCCGCAGATACGCAGTATTTT. The chain recombines TRBV28 with TRBJ2-3; maybe TRBD2 (5 bases). CDR1 and CDR2 from the germline V gene are MDHEN and SYDVKM. V dropped 3 bases and J dropped 4 bases, with 20 bases sitting between them. CDR3 length equals 17 residues.